This T cell receptor (beta chain) came from a study of graft-versus-host responses after intestinal transplantation. Overall study context: Each recipient received anti-thymocyte globulin induction, then tacrolimus and steroids for about 3 years.

This clone has a handful of counts. Antigen unknown. The V segment lost 4 bases and the J segment 13 bases; nucleotides outside the gene matches: 6. Germline V gene data show CDR1 as SQVTM and CDR2 as ANQGSEA. There are 12 residues in the CDR3. Study-wide points: GvH clones surfaced in recipient marrow, some emerging earlier in ileum or blood. Levels of circulating GvH clones at their peak were associated with early post-transplant HvG declines. High graft-versus-host to host-versus-graft clonal ratios were seen in allografts of patients with graft-donor T cell macrochimerism.

Generated by immunoSEQ multiplex PCR, the TCRdb table keeps only in-frame clones and is missing some. The table includes over 55,000 clones, about nine tenths detected once. The clonotype originates from a human donor who received an intestinal transplant. Material: unstimulated CD8+ T cells sorted from spleen or lymph node cells, obtained before intestinal transplant. This chain uses TRBV29-1 with TRBJ1-4; TRBD1 matches 10 bases. CDR3 loop: CSVGEGQGTLFF. Here the CDR3 DNA reads TGCAGCGTTGGGGAGGGACAGGGGACACTGTTTTTT.